This record concerns one T cell receptor (delta chain) sequence. Its antigen has not been determined. No qualities accompany the bases; no much larger clone lies one base away. These data come from a study of DNA immune sequencing with unique molecular identifiers (dated by TCRdb to about 2020). In the study overall: Immunomagnetic cell separation was used to enrich gammadelta T cells from buffy coats, and the genomic DNA of the enriched gammadelta T cells was sequenced. Fluorescence-activated cell sorting was used to enrich gammadelta T cells from the PBMC of about ten healthy people. To compare enriched with non-enriched material, 95 to 100 ng of enriched gammadelta T-cell DNA and roughly 0.99 ug of non-enriched PBMC DNA were sequenced. The study developed and validated an ultrasensitive DNA-based TRD repertoire sequencing method using PCR-introduced unique molecular identifiers. Validation of the method was performed on synthetic reference molecules and on blood samples from healthy individuals. All donors were healthy people, and ten of the donors were profiled using sorted gammadelta T cells from peripheral blood.

Library preparation used multiplex PCR. A 32-plex assay with primers for all 8 TRDV and 4 TRDJ genes covering the CDR3 was used to amplify genomic DNA. During approximately 3 cycles of barcoding PCR, a 12-nucleotide UMI was attached, and a second PCR using Illumina adapter primers followed. AMPure XP beads were used to purify the libraries, and library quality was checked on a Fragment Analyzer using the HS NGS Fragment kit. Sequencing used an Illumina MiniSeq mid-output kit with roughly 19% PhiX and 150 cycles of paired-end reads. In the authors' own workflow: MIGEC version 1.2.9 was used to process the reads, grouping the reads by UMI and building error-corrected consensus sequences. Post-processing used modified VDJtools version 1.2.1 scripts and the tcR R package. TCRdb called clones from the public reads with CATT, and repeated DNA sequences were later combined into one row. TCRdb assigned the V and J calls; the authors' analysis was not used. Within this sample are around 780 delta-chain clones, with under 30% of them counted one time only. The ten largest clones represent just under 45% of the sample.

Beyond this particular receptor, the publication reports: TRD repertoire diversity differed among healthy donors, and several donors were highly oligoclonal, with the top 5 clonotypes making up more than half of productive molecules. Among clonotypes from healthy donors, the most common TRD rearrangement was TRDV2 paired with TRDJ1. Novel TRD sequences not targeted by the primers cannot be detected with the primer-based approach.

Including the terminal cysteine and phenylalanine, the CDR3 comprises 22 residues. Only the CDR3 DNA stays, 66 bases, in frame from base 1. At the junction V is shortened by 6 bases and J by 3 bases; bases outside the gene matches: 28. The germline V gene supplies CDR1 TSWWSYY and CDR2 QGS. The sequencing sample was made of gamma-delta T cells enriched from blood buffy coat, or unenriched PBMCs (not recorded which). The TCR was taken from a human donor in good health. This receptor chain uses TRDV1 and TRDJ1; 10 of the junction bases match TRDD3. This receptor has the CDR3 CALGTQLGQYWGMSREADKLIF. In nucleotide form, the sequence is TGTGCTCTTGGAACCCAACTCGGCCAGTACTGGGGGATGTCCCGAGAGGCCGATAAACTCATCTTT.